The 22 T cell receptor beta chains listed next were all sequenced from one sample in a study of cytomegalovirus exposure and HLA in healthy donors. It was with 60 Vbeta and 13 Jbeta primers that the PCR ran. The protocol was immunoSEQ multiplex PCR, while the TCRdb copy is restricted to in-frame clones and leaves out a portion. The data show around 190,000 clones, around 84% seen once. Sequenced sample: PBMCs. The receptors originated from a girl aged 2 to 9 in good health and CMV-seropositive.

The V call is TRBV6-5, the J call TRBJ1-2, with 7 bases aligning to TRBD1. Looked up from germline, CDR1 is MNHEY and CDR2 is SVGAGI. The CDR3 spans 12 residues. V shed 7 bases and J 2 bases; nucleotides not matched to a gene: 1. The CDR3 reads CASKGANYGYTF. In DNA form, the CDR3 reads TGTGCCAGCAAGGGGGCGAACTATGGCTACACCTTC.

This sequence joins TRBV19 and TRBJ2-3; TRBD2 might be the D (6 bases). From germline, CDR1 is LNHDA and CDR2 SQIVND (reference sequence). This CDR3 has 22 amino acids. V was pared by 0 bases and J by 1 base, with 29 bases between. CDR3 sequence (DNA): TGTGCCAGTAGTATAGATACGTTTCGTCTAGCGACAAGATGGGTCGGCACAGATACGCAGTATTTT. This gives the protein CASSIDTFRLATRWVGTDTQYF.

This CDR3 is CSFSRTSGPNEQFF. CDR3 coding DNA: TGCAGCTTTAGTAGGACTAGCGGACCCAATGAGCAGTTCTTC. V is TRBV29-1 and J is TRBJ2-1; 10 nucleotides agree with TRBD2. Looked up from germline, CDR1 is SQVTM and CDR2 is ANQGSEA. The trim removed 8 bases at V and 6 bases at J, leaving 10 bases unmatched. The CDR3 runs 14 residues.

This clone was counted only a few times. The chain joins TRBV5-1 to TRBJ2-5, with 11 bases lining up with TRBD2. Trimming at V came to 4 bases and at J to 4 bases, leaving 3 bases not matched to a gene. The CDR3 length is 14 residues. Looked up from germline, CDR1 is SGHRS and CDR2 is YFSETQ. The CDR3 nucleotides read TGCGCCAGCAGCAGCGGGACTAGCGGAGAGACCCAGTACTTC. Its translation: CASSSGTSGETQYF.

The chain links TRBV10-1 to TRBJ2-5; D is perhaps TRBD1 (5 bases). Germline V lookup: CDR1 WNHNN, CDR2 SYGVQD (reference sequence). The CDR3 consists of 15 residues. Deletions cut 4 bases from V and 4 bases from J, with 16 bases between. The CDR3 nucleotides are TGCGCCAGCAGTGGGGGTAATGGCAGGGTAGAGACCCAGTACTTC. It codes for CASSGGNGRVETQYF.

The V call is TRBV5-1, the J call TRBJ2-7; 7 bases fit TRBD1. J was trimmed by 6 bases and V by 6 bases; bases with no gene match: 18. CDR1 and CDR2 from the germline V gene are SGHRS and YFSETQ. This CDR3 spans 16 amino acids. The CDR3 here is CASTPGRTGPVGEQYF. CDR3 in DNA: TGCGCCAGCACCCCAGGCAGGACAGGCCCCGTGGGCGAGCAGTACTTC.

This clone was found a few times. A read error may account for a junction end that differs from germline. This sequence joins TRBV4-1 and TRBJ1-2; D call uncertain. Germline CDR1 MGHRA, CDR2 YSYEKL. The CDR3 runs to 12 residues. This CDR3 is CASSQFNRHIAF. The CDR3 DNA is TGCGCCAGCAGCCAATTTAACCGACATATCGCCTTC.

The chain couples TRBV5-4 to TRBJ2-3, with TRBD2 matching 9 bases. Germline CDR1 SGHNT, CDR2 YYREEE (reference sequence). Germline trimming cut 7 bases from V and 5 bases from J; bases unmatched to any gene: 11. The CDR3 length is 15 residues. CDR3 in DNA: TGTGCCAGCCGGGGGGCTAGCGGGGCGGTAGATACGCAGTATTTT. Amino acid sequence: CASRGASGAVDTQYF.

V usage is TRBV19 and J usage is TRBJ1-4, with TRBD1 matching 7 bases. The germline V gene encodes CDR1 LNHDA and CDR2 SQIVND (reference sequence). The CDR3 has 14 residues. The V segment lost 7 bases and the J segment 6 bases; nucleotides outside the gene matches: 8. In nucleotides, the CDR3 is TGTGCCAGTACCCTGACAGGGCCCCATGAAAAACTGTTTTTT. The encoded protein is CASTLTGPHEKLFF.

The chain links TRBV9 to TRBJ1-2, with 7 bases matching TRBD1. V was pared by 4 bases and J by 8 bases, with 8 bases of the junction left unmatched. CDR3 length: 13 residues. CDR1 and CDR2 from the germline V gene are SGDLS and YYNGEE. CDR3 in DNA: TGTGCCAGCAGCCTTCGACAGGGTGGCGGCTACACCTTC. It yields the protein CASSLRQGGGYTF.

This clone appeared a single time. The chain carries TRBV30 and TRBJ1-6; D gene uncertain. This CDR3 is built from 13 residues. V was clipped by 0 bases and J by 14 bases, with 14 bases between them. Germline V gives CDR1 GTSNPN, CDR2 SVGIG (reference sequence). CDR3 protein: CAWSVPLTRALHF. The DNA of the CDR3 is TGTGCCTGGAGTGTACCCTTAACGCGAGCCCTCCACTTT.

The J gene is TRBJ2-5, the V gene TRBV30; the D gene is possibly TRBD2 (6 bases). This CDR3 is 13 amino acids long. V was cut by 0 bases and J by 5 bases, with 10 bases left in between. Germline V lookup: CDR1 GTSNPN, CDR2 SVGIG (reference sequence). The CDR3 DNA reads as TGTGCCTGGAGTGTGAACAGCGGGGAGACCCAGTACTTC. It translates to CAWSVNSGETQYF.

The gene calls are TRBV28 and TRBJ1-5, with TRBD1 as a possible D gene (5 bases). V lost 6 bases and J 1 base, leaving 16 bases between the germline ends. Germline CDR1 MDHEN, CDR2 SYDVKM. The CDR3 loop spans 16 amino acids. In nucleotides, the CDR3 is TGTGCCAGCAGGCCCCGGGGGGGAATAAGCAATCAGCCCCAGCATTTT. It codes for CASRPRGGISNQPQHF.

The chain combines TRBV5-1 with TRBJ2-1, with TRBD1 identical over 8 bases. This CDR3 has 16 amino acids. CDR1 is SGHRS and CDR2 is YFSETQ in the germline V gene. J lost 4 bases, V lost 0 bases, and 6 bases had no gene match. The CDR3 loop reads CASSLVPGGQYNEQFF. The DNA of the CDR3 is TGCGCCAGCAGCTTGGTCCCAGGGGGCCAATACAATGAGCAGTTCTTC.

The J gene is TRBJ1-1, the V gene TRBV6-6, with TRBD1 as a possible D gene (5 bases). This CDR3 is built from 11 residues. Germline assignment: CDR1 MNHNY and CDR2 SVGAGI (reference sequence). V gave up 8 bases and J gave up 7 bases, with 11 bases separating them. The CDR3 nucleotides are TGTGCCAGCCTTACAGGCCGTGAAGCTTTCTTT. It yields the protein CASLTGREAFF.

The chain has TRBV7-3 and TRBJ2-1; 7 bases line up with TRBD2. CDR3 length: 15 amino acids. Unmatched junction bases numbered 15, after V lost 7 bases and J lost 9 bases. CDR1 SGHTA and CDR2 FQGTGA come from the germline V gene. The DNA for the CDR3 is TGTGCCAGCACCCTAACCCCGGCGGGAGTGGGTGAGCAGTTCTTC. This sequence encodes CASTLTPAGVGEQFF.

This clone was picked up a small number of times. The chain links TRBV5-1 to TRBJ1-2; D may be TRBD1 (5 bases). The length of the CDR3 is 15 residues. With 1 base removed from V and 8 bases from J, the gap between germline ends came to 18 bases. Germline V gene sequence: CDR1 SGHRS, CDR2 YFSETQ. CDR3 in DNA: TGCGCCAGCAGCTTGAATTCAGGACAAGTCGGAGGCTACACCTTC. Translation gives CASSLNSGQVGGYTF.

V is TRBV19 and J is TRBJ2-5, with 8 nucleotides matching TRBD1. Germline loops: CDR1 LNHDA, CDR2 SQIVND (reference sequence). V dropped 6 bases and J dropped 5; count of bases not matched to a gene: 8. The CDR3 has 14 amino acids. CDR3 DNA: TGTGCCAGTAGCCGGGACAGGCTGTGGGAGACCCAGTACTTC. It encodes CASSRDRLWETQYF.

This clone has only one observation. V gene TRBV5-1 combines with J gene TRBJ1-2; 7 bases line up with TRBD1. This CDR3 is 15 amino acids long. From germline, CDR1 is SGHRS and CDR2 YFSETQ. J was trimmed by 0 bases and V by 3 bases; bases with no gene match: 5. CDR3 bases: TGCGCCAGCAGCTCCCAGGGGGTAGCTAACTATGGCTACACCTTC. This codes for CASSSQGVANYGYTF.

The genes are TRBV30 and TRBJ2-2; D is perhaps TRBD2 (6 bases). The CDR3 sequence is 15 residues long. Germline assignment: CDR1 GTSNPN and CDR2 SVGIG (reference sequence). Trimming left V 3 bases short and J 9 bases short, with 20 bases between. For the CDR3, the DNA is TGTGCCTGGAGGCCCTCCTGGCGCGGGGACCGGGAGCTGTTTTTT. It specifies CAWRPSWRGDRELFF. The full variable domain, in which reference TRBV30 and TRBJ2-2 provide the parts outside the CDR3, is SQTIHQWPATLVQPVGSPLSLECTVEGTSNPNLYWYRQAAGRGLQLLFYSVGIGQISSEVPQNLSASRPQDRQFILSSKKLLLSDSGFYLCAWRPSWRGDRELFFGEGSRLTVL.

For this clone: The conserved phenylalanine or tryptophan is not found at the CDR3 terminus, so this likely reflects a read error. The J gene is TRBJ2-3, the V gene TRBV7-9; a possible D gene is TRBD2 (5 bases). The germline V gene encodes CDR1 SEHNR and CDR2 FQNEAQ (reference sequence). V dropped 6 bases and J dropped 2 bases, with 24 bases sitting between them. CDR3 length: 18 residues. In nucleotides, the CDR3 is TGTGCCAGCAGATTAACCGGAGACTACGGCGAAAACACAGATACGCAGTATGTT. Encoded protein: CASRLTGDYGENTDTQYV.

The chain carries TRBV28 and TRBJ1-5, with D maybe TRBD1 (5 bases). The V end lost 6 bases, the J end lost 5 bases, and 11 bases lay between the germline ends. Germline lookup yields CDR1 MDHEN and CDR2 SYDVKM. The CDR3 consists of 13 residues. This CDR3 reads CASSNRIDQPQHF. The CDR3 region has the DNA TGTGCCAGCAGCAACAGGATAGATCAGCCCCAGCATTTT.